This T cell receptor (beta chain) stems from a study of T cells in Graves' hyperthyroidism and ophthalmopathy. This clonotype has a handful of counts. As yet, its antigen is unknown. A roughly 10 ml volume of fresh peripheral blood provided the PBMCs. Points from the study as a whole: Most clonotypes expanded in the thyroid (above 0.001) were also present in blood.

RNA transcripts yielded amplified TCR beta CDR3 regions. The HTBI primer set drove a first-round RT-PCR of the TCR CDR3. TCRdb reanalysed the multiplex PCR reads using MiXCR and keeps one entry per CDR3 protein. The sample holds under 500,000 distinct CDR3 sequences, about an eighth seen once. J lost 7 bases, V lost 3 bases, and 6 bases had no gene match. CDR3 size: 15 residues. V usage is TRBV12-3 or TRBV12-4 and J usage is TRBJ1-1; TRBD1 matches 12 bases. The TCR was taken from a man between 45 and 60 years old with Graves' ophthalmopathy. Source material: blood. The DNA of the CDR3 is TGTGCCAGCAGTTTTTCCGGGACAGGGGGCCGTGAAGCTTTCTTT. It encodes CASSFSGTGGREAFF.